The rows below give T cell receptor beta chains drawn from one sample of a study of cytomegalovirus exposure and HLA in healthy donors. TCRdb's copy holds only in-frame clones and misses some; the assay was immunoSEQ multiplex PCR. The table shows some 350,000 clones, with roughly 90% occurring only once. Sequencing input: PBMCs. The receptors come from a woman under 40 in good health and CMV-seropositive. The CDR3 runs from the conserved cysteine through the conserved F or W. D genes are given only for firm matches. Clone size is stated in some rows and not others, as once, few, many or a class when expanded.

v_gene: TRBV4-1
d_gene: TRBD1
abundance: NA
j_gene: TRBJ1-1
CDR3nt: TGCGCCAGCAGCCATCTTACAGGGGCTGAAGCTTTCTTT
CDR3aa: CASSHLTGAEAFF

v_gene: TRBV7-2
d_gene: NA
abundance: NA
j_gene: TRBJ2-7
CDR3nt: TGTGCCAGCAGCTCACGAACGGTGTCCTACGAGCAGTACTTC
CDR3aa: CASSSRTVSYEQYF

v_gene: TRBV9
d_gene: NA
abundance: NA
j_gene: TRBJ1-6
CDR3nt: TGTGCCAGCAGCGTAGCTAGCAGCTCCTATAATTCACCCCTCCACTTT
CDR3aa: CASSVASSSYNSPLHF

v_gene: TRBV27
d_gene: TRBD2
abundance: NA
j_gene: TRBJ2-7
CDR3nt: TGTGCCAGCAAGCTCGGGACTAGCGGCTCCTACGAGCAGTACTTC
CDR3aa: CASKLGTSGSYEQYF

v_gene: TRBV2
d_gene: TRBD1
abundance: few
j_gene: TRBJ2-4
CDR3nt: TGTGCCAGCAGTCCCGGGACAGGGGTAGAGTACTTC
CDR3aa: CASSPGTGVEYF

v_gene: TRBV28
d_gene: TRBD2
abundance: NA
j_gene: TRBJ2-7
CDR3nt: TGTGCCAGCAGTGGGACTAGCGGGATCGTTTACGAGCAGTACTTC
CDR3aa: CASSGTSGIVYEQYF

v_gene: TRBV6-4
d_gene: NA
abundance: NA
j_gene: TRBJ2-1
CDR3nt: TGTGCCAGCAGTGAAACAGGAGTGGGCTCCTACAATGAGCAGTTCTTC
CDR3aa: CASSETGVGSYNEQFF

v_gene: TRBV18
d_gene: NA
abundance: NA
j_gene: TRBJ2-3
CDR3nt: TGTGCCAGCTCATCGCAAGGAGGAGATACGCAGTATTTT
CDR3aa: CASSSQGGDTQYF

v_gene: TRBV9
d_gene: NA
abundance: NA
j_gene: TRBJ1-2
CDR3nt: TGTGCCAGCAGCGTAGTAGGGAACTATGGCTACACCTTC
CDR3aa: CASSVVGNYGYTF

v_gene: TRBV6-1
d_gene: NA
abundance: few
j_gene: TRBJ2-7
CDR3nt: TGTGCCAGCAGGGTCCAGGACGGGGTTTCCTACGAGCAGTACTTC
CDR3aa: CASRVQDGVSYEQYF

v_gene: TRBV12-5
d_gene: NA
abundance: NA
j_gene: TRBJ2-3
CDR3nt: TGTGCTAGTAAAGTGGGTGGCACAGATACGCAGTATTTT
CDR3aa: CASKVGGTDTQYF

v_gene: TRBV4-3
d_gene: NA
abundance: NA
j_gene: TRBJ1-3
CDR3nt: TGCGCCAGCAGCCCCGCGACTCTGGGGGACTCTGGAAACACCATATATTTT
CDR3aa: CASSPATLGDSGNTIYF

v_gene: TRBV5-6
d_gene: TRBD1
abundance: NA
j_gene: TRBJ1-6
CDR3nt: TGTGCCAGCAGCTTCTCAGGGGACAGGCAACTAAATTCACCCCTCCACTTT
CDR3aa: CASSFSGDRQLNSPLHF

v_gene: TRBV29-1
d_gene: TRBD1
abundance: few
j_gene: TRBJ1-2
CDR3nt: TGCAGCGTTCAAATGACAGGGAATGGCTACACCTTC
CDR3aa: CSVQMTGNGYTF

v_gene: TRBV5-1
d_gene: NA
abundance: NA
j_gene: TRBJ2-7
CDR3nt: TGCGCCAGCAGCTTTTACATTCCGGGAAAATCGGGCGAGCAGTACTTC
CDR3aa: CASSFYIPGKSGEQYF

v_gene: TRBV10-1
d_gene: TRBD1
abundance: NA
j_gene: TRBJ2-7
CDR3nt: TGCGCCAGCATCACAAGACAGGGGACTTACGAGCAGTACTTC
CDR3aa: CASITRQGTYEQYF